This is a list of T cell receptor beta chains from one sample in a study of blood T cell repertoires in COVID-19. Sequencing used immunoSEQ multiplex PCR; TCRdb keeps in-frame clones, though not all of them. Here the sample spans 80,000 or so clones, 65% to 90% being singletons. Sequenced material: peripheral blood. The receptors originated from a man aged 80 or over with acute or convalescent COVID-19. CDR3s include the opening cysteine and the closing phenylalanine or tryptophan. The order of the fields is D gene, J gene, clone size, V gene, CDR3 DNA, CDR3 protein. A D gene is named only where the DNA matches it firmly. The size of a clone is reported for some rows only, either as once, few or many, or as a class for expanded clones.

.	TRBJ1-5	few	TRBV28	TGTGCCAGCAGTTCGTCAGGGGCCCCAAGGGGCAATCAGCCCCAGCATTTT	CASSSSGAPRGNQPQHF
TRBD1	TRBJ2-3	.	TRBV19	TGTGCCAGTAGTGGTCCTAAGGGGGCGTCTAGCACAGATACGCAGTATTTT	CASSGPKGASSTDTQYF
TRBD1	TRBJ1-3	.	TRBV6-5	TGTGCCAGCAGCCGTCAGGGGGCAGTAGGAAACACCATATATTTT	CASSRQGAVGNTIYF
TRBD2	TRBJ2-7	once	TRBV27	TGTGCCAGCAGTTCTTCCAGGACTAGCGGGGCGTCCTACGAGCAGTACTTC	CASSSSRTSGASYEQYF
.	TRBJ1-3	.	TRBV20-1	TGCAGTGCTAGTCGAGGGACTGGAAACACCATATATTTT	CSASRGTGNTIYF
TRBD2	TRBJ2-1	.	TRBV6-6	TGTGCCAGCAGTCCCTTCCACAGTGGACTAGCGGGATCCAATGAGCAGTTCTTC	CASSPFHSGLAGSNEQFF
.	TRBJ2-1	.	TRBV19	TGTGCCAGTAGTATCAGAATCTCCTACAATGAGCAGTTCTTC	CASSIRISYNEQFF
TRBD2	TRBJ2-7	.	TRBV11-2	TGTGCCAGCAGCCCTACTAGCGGAGCCTACGAGCAGTACTTC	CASSPTSGAYEQYF
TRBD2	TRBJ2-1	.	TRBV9	TGTGCCAGCAGCGGGGGGACTAGCGTAACCTACAATGAGCAGTTCTTC	CASSGGTSVTYNEQFF
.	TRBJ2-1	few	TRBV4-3	TGCGCCAGCAGCCAAGAGGGGGCTTTTCCGCAGTTCTTC	CASSQEGAFPQFF
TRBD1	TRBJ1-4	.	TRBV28	TGTGCCAGCAGTACCCGGGACAGGGGGCGGACTAATGAAAAACTGTTTTTT	CASSTRDRGRTNEKLFF
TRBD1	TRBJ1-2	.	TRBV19	TGTGCCAGTAGTATCACGGGACAGGGACTCTATGGCTACACCTTC	CASSITGQGLYGYTF
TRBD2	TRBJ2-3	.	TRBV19	TGTGCCAGTACCCGGACTAGCGTCACAGATACGCAGTATTTT	CASTRTSVTDTQYF
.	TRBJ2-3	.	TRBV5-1	TGCGCCAGCAGCTTTACGGGAGTAGGTGATACGCAGTATTTT	CASSFTGVGDTQYF
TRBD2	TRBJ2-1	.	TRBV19	TGTGCCAGTACCACCGGGACTAGCGGGAGAGGCGAGCAGTTCTTC	CASTTGTSGRGEQFF
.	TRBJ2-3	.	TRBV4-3	TGCGCCAGCAGCCAAAAGAGTCGCACAGATACGCAGTATTTT	CASSQKSRTDTQYF
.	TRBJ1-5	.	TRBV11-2	TGTGCCAGCAGCTTAGCGACAGACAATCAGCCCCAGCATTTT	CASSLATDNQPQHF
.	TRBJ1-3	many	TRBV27	TGTGCCAGCAGTTCTTTGTTTGGAAACACCATATATTTT	CASSSLFGNTIYF
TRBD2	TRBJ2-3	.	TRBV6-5	TGTGCCAGCAGCCTCCCTAGCGGATACACAGATACGCAGTATTTT	CASSLPSGYTDTQYF
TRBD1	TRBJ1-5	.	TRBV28	TGTGCCAGCAGTTTGGAGGGGGCCTATCAGCCCCAGCATTTT	CASSLEGAYQPQHF